The 26 T cell receptor beta chains reported below all come from one sample, sequenced in a study of cytomegalovirus exposure and HLA in healthy donors. PCR involved 60 Vbeta and 13 Jbeta primers. Data came from immunoSEQ multiplex PCR; TCRdb stores just in-frame clones and leaves some out. The sample shows 210,000 or so clones, 78% of them seen only once. Sequencing was carried out using PBMCs. These receptors were obtained from a boy between 10 and 17 years old in good health and CMV-seronegative.

The chain joins TRBV7-9 to TRBJ2-5; tentative D call: TRBD2 (5 bases). The DNA end favors TRBJ2-7, so the J call may be wrong. Per germline, CDR1 SEHNR and CDR2 FQNEAQ (reference sequence). This CDR3 has 14 residues. The CDR3 loop is CASSSGGHPYEQYF. The CDR3 DNA is TGTGCCAGCAGCTCCGGAGGTCACCCCTACGAGCAGTACTTC.

The count of this clone is one. One end of the junction fails to match germline, which may point to a read error. The CDR3 is CVSSLNERNSPLHF. The CDR3 coding sequence is TGTGTCAGCAGTTTAAATGAACGGAATTCACCCCTCCACTTT. V and J are TRBV5-4 and TRBJ1-6; no clear D gene. The germline V gene has CDR1 SGHNT and CDR2 YYREEE (reference sequence). This CDR3 region has 14 residues. The complete variable domain, with remaining parts taken from reference TRBV5-4 and TRBJ1-6, reads ETGVTQSPTHLIKTRGQQVTLRCSSQSGHNTVSWYQQALGQGPQFIFQYYREEENGRGNFPPRFSGLQFPNYSSELNVNALELDDSALYLCVSSLNERNSPLHFGNGTRLTVT.

There are a few counts of this clone. The chain uses TRBV11-3 and TRBJ2-4; possible D gene TRBD2, 5 bases. V was shortened by 5 bases and J by 1 base, with 6 bases between the two germline ends. The length of the CDR3 is 13 residues. Germline V gene lookup returns CDR1 SGHNT and CDR2 YENEEA. The CDR3 nucleotides are TGTGCCAGCAGCCCGGGGGCCAAAAACATTCAGTACTTC. It yields the protein CASSPGAKNIQYF.

The count of this clone is one. J is TRBJ2-1 and V is TRBV30; 9 nucleotides line up with TRBD2. This CDR3 contains 15 residues. The V gene's germline CDR1 is GTSNPN and CDR2 SVGIG (reference sequence). Losses at the gene ends were 2 bases for V and 9 bases for J; bases not matched to a gene: 11. Written as DNA, the CDR3 is TGTGCCTGGAGTCATAGCGGGAGTACGAGGAGTGAGCAGTTCTTC. As protein: CAWSHSGSTRSEQFF.

This chain links TRBV30 with TRBJ1-6, with D maybe TRBD1 (5 bases). This CDR3 is built from 13 residues. V dropped 4 bases and J dropped 3 bases, with 7 bases sitting between them. Germline V gene data show CDR1 as GTSNPN and CDR2 as SVGIG (reference sequence). CDR3 loop: CAWMGGYNSPLHF. The CDR3 region has the DNA TGTGCCTGGATGGGGGGCTATAATTCACCCCTCCACTTT.

V is TRBV5-4 and J is TRBJ2-1; 11 bases agree with TRBD2. CDR3 length: 17 residues. CDR1 SGHNT and CDR2 YYREEE come from the germline V gene (reference sequence). The trim removed 0 bases at V and 2 bases at J, leaving 4 bases unmatched. The CDR3, as DNA: TGTGCCAGCAGCTTGGACCCGACTAGCGGGACCTACAATGAGCAGTTCTTC. Translated: CASSLDPTSGTYNEQFF.

The chain employs TRBV6-5 and TRBJ2-3; D may be TRBD2 (5 bases). Trimming took off 6 bases at V and 6 bases at J, with 19 bases between the two ends. The CDR3 has 15 amino acids. Germline V gene sequence: CDR1 MNHEY, CDR2 SVGAGI. In DNA, the CDR3 is TGTGCCAGCAGCCCGATTAGCGCCGCGACGGATACGCAGTATTTT. Translating gives CASSPISAATDTQYF.

The chain links TRBV7-9 to TRBJ1-1; tentative D call: TRBD1 (6 bases). V lost 4 bases and J lost 2, with 14 bases in between. Per the germline V gene, CDR1 is SEHNR and CDR2 is FQNEAQ (reference sequence). The CDR3 spans 15 residues. For the CDR3, the DNA is TGTGCCAGCAGCTCGAGATCAGGGGTTAACACTGAAGCTTTCTTT. This gives the protein CASSSRSGVNTEAFF.

The rearrangement uses TRBV4-1 and TRBJ2-5; 10 bases agree with TRBD2. The CDR3 is 18 residues long. Trimming cost V 4 bases and J 4 bases; bases outside gene matches: 15. In germline, CDR1 is MGHRA, CDR2 YSYEKL. DNA for the CDR3: TGCGCCAGCAGCCGAGAGTACGCTAGCGGGAGAACGGTAGAGACCCAGTACTTC. Its protein is CASSREYASGRTVETQYF.

The chain couples TRBV5-8 to TRBJ2-5; 9 bases agree with TRBD2. The germline CDR1 and CDR2 sequences are SGHTS and YDEGEE. There are 14 residues in the CDR3. J gave up 10 bases and V 3 bases, and 10 bases lay outside the gene matches. The CDR3 nucleotides read TGTGCCAGCAGCTCACTAGCGGGTCCAACGGTCCAGTACTTC. Protein: CASSSLAGPTVQYF.

This clone has a handful of counts. CDR3 amino acids: CASSPGEGTRFF. The CDR3, as DNA: TGTGCCAGCAGCCCTGGGGAGGGCACTCGGTTCTTC. This rearrangement joins TRBV5-6 to TRBJ2-1, with 7 bases identical to TRBD2. Germline V gene data show CDR1 as SGHDT and CDR2 as YYEEEE. The J segment lost 15 bases and the V segment lost 4 bases, leaving 10 bases of the junction unmatched. CDR3 length: 12 residues.

The chain links TRBV19 to TRBJ1-5; TRBD1 aligns across 7 bases. This CDR3 is 14 amino acids long. Germline loops: CDR1 LNHDA, CDR2 SQIVND (reference sequence). V trimming: 7 bases; J trimming: 0 bases; junction bases outside the gene matches: 3. CDR3 bases: TGTGCCAGTAACTACAGGGGTAGCAATCAGCCCCAGCATTTT. Encoded protein: CASNYRGSNQPQHF. Supplemented by reference TRBV19 and TRBJ1-5, the full variable domain reads DGGITQSPKYLFRKEGQNVTLSCEQNLNHDAMYWYRQDPGQGLRLIYYSQIVNDFQKGDIAEGYSVSREKKESFPLTVTSAQKNPTAFYLCASNYRGSNQPQHFGDGTRLSIL.

The genes are TRBV7-9 and TRBJ1-3; possible D gene TRBD1, 6 bases. V was shortened by 5 bases and J by 2 bases, with 16 bases between the two germline ends. This CDR3 has 16 amino acids. Per the germline V gene, CDR1 is SEHNR and CDR2 is FQNEAQ (reference sequence). The CDR3 bases are TGTGCCAGCAGCCCTAGGGGGGGGGACCCTGGAAACACCATATATTTT. Translating it yields CASSPRGGDPGNTIYF.

The rearrangement uses TRBV19 and TRBJ1-1; TRBD1 might be the D (6 bases). Germline CDR1 reads LNHDA; CDR2 reads SQIVND (reference sequence). This CDR3 spans 16 amino acids. Trimming pared 5 bases from V and 4 bases from J, leaving 20 bases between. CDR3 sequence reads: CASSVRVGALPTEAFF. The DNA of the CDR3 is TGTGCCAGTAGTGTAAGGGTGGGGGCGCTTCCCACTGAAGCTTTCTTT.

The chain has TRBV5-4 and TRBJ2-3; the match to TRBD2 covers 15 bases. This CDR3 contains 19 residues. V shed 4 bases and J 1 base; nucleotides not matched to a gene: 10. Per the germline V gene, CDR1 is SGHNT and CDR2 is YYREEE (reference sequence). The CDR3 sequence: CASSLGLAGGPRGTDTQYF. In nucleotides, the CDR3 is TGTGCCAGCAGCCTCGGACTAGCGGGAGGGCCGAGAGGCACAGATACGCAGTATTTT. The variable domain in full, with the rest retrieved from reference TRBV5-4 and TRBJ2-3, is ETGVTQSPTHLIKTRGQQVTLRCSSQSGHNTVSWYQQALGQGPQFIFQYYREEENGRGNFPPRFSGLQFPNYSSELNVNALELDDSALYLCASSLGLAGGPRGTDTQYFGPGTRLTVL.

The rearrangement joins TRBV2 to TRBJ2-5; D uncertain. V lost 2 bases and J 4 bases, leaving 11 bases between the germline ends. The CDR3 sequence is 14 residues long. Germline loops: CDR1 SNHLY, CDR2 FYNNEI. The CDR3 sequence: CASSERVLGETQYF. CDR3 coding DNA: TGTGCCAGCAGTGAACGGGTCCTTGGAGAGACCCAGTACTTC.

The rearrangement joins TRBV5-5 to TRBJ1-3, with D uncertain. Germline lookup yields CDR1 SGHKS and CDR2 YYEKEE (reference sequence). This CDR3 spans 14 amino acids. V shed 0 bases and J shed 7 bases, with 11 bases lying between them. CDR3 sequence reads: CASSLGLPGNTIYF. CDR3 in DNA: TGTGCCAGCAGCTTGGGACTTCCGGGGAACACCATATATTTT.

This clone was seen a handful of times. The genes are TRBV6-6 and TRBJ2-7; 7 bases agree with TRBD1. With V trimmed by 2 bases and J by 5 bases, 6 bases remained unmatched. Germline CDR1 MNHNY, CDR2 SVGAGI (reference sequence). CDR3 length: 14 residues. The chain's CDR3 is CASSYRQGIDEQYF. The CDR3 coding sequence is TGTGCCAGCAGTTACAGACAGGGCATCGACGAGCAGTACTTC.

The chain carries TRBV4-2 and TRBJ2-2; TRBD2 aligns across 9 bases. The CDR3 runs to 17 residues. V trimming: 4 bases; J trimming: 5 bases; junction bases outside the gene matches: 11. Germline lookup yields CDR1 LGHNA and CDR2 YNFKEQ. As DNA, the CDR3 is TGTGCCAGCAGCCGACGTACCGGGACTAGCTCGACCGGGGAGCTGTTTTTT. Translated, it gives CASSRRTGTSSTGELFF.

This chain joins TRBV5-1 and TRBJ1-1; the match to TRBD1 covers 9 bases. The germline V gene has CDR1 SGHRS and CDR2 YFSETQ. Trimming cost V 3 bases and J 1 base; bases outside gene matches: 1. This CDR3 comprises 14 residues. CDR3 nucleotides: TGCGCCAGCAGCTGGGGACAGGGGAACACTGAAGCTTTCTTT. As protein: CASSWGQGNTEAFF. Full variable domain (missing parts from reference TRBV5-1 and TRBJ1-1): KAGVTQTPRYLIKTRGQQVTLSCSPISGHRSVSWYQQTPGQGLQFLFEYFSETQRNKGNFPGRFSGRQFSNSRSEMNVSTLELGDSALYLCASSWGQGNTEAFFGQGTRLTVV.

The V call is TRBV6-1, the J call TRBJ1-5; D is ambiguous. V lost 0 bases to trimming and J lost 7 bases, with 10 bases between them. Germline V gene data show CDR1 as MNHNS and CDR2 as SASEGT. This CDR3 contains 14 residues. The CDR3 DNA sequence: TGTGCCAGCAGTGAAGCGCGTCCGAGCCAGCCCCAGCATTTT. Its translation: CASSEARPSQPQHF.

V gene TRBV30 combines with J gene TRBJ2-3; D not resolved. This CDR3 has 12 residues. Germline CDR1 reads GTSNPN; CDR2 reads SVGIG (reference sequence). Trimming pared 3 bases from V and 6 bases from J, leaving 10 bases between. The CDR3 region has the DNA TGTGCCTGGAGCCCCATTGCGGATACGCAGTATTTT. This codes for CAWSPIADTQYF.

The V and J genes are TRBV19 and TRBJ2-5; maybe TRBD1 (6 bases). Germline lookup yields CDR1 LNHDA and CDR2 SQIVND (reference sequence). V gave up 4 bases and J gave up 9 bases, with 12 bases separating them. This CDR3 contains 12 residues. The CDR3 bases are TGTGCCAGTAGTAAAACAGGGAAGTCCCAGTACTTC. Translation: CASSKTGKSQYF.

The chain carries TRBV5-1 and TRBJ2-7; 14 nucleotides agree with TRBD2. Germline V gene sequence: CDR1 SGHRS, CDR2 YFSETQ. This CDR3 has 18 residues. The V gene end was trimmed by 4 bases and the J gene end by 1 base; junction bases not matched to a gene: 10. CDR3 bases: TGCGCCAGCAGCCCGACTAGCGGGAGGGCCGTGCGATCCTACGAGCAGTACTTC. Its protein product is CASSPTSGRAVRSYEQYF.

The genes are TRBV7-9 and TRBJ2-2; D possibly corresponds to TRBD1 (6 bases). V lost 6 bases and J lost 1, with 15 bases in between. Germline CDR1 is SEHNR and CDR2 is FQNEAQ (reference sequence). The CDR3 length is 16 residues. The DNA of the CDR3 is TGTGCCAGCAGGCTCCTAACAGGGTTGAACACCGGGGAGCTGTTTTTT. Translation gives CASRLLTGLNTGELFF.

The CDR3 DNA reads TGTGCCAGCAGCCTATCTGTGGGGCTTCACAATGAGCAGTTCTTC. Its translation is CASSLSVGLHNEQFF. The J gene is TRBJ2-1, the V gene TRBV11-3; possibly TRBD1 for D (5 bases). In germline, CDR1 is SGHNT, CDR2 YENEEA. V dropped 5 bases and J dropped 5 bases, with 16 bases sitting between them. CDR3 length: 15 residues. Filled out from reference TRBV11-3 and TRBJ2-1, the complete variable domain reads EAGVVQSPRYKIIEKKQPVAFWCNPISGHNTLYWYLQNLGQGPELLIRYENEEAVDDSQLPKDRFSAERLKGVDSTLKIQPAELGDSAVYLCASSLSVGLHNEQFFGPGTRLTVL.